The T cell receptor (beta chain) under discussion was sequenced for a study of T-cell reconstitution after alpha-beta-depleted transplantation in children. Regarding the study as a whole: Roughly two months post-transplant, alpha-beta T cells reportedly originated from several hundred graft clones that had expanded. A year post-transplant, T-cell counts and diversity derived mostly from newly produced T cells.

Unique molecular identifiers were used to barcode this TCRbeta library. TCRdb passed the PCR reads through MiXCR, listing each CDR3 protein once. This table holds around 700,000 distinct CDR3 sequences, over 10% found once. The CDR3 has 16 residues. The germline CDR1 and CDR2 sequences are MNHEY and SVGAGI. V was trimmed by 4 bases and J by 1 base, leaving 17 bases between them. A note on this clonotype: Its specificity is unknown.

The sample in question was PBMCs, obtained before TCRalphabeta/CD19-depleted stem cell transplant. This TCR derives from a girl aged 2-15 years with congenital amegakaryocytic thrombocytopenia, due to receive a stem cell transplant. The chain has TRBV6-5 and TRBJ2-7; TRBD1 or TRBD2 may be the D gene (5 bases each). The CDR3 DNA is TGTGCCAGCAGTTTAGAGTTGGGACGACAATCCTACGAGCAGTACTTC. This sequence encodes CASSLELGRQSYEQYF.